These 29 T cell receptor beta chains originate from one sample sequenced in a study of cytomegalovirus exposure and HLA in healthy donors. Use of 60 Vbeta and 13 Jbeta primers characterized the PCR. Clones were read by immunoSEQ multiplex PCR, and TCRdb kept only the in-frame ones, dropping some. In the table there are around 90,000 clones, over 55% of which are singletons. The sequencing input was PBMCs. The source of these receptors is a boy aged 10-17 years in good health and CMV-seropositive.

This clone was seen more than once but under ten times. The chain employs TRBV2 and TRBJ1-1; the match to TRBD1 covers 11 bases. Per germline, CDR1 SNHLY and CDR2 FYNNEI. The CDR3 extends over 15 amino acids. The V gene end was trimmed by 3 bases and the J gene end by 0 bases; junction bases not matched to a gene: 0. The CDR3 DNA sequence: TGTGCCAGCAGTGAGGACAGGGGGCTGAACACTGAAGCTTTCTTT. The encoded protein is CASSEDRGLNTEAFF.

This clone has just a few counts. At one end, the junction sequence differs from germline, possibly due to a read error. The chain links TRBV6-1 to TRBJ1-5; 12 bases map to TRBD1. The CDR3 consists of 15 residues. From germline, CDR1 is MNHNS and CDR2 SASEGT. The CDR3 here is CASSQGTGGNQPQNF. The CDR3, as DNA: TGTGCCAGCAGCCAAGGGACAGGGGGCAATCAGCCCCAGAATTTT.

The V and J genes are TRBV5-1 and TRBJ2-2; 8 nucleotides align to TRBD1. Germline values: CDR1 SGHRS, CDR2 YFSETQ. V lost 3 bases to trimming and J lost 0 bases; unmatched junction nucleotides: 10. The CDR3 is 18 residues long. The CDR3 region is CASSSGTGSATNTGELFF. Written as DNA, the CDR3 is TGCGCCAGCAGCTCGGGGACAGGTTCCGCGACGAACACCGGGGAGCTGTTTTTT. Full variable domain (rest looked up from reference TRBV5-1 and TRBJ2-2): KAGVTQTPRYLIKTRGQQVTLSCSPISGHRSVSWYQQTPGQGLQFLFEYFSETQRNKGNFPGRFSGRQFSNSRSEMNVSTLELGDSALYLCASSSGTGSATNTGELFFGEGSRLTVL.

The table lists this clone with a few counts. The rearrangement uses TRBV5-1 and TRBJ1-1, with unresolved D. Per the germline V gene, CDR1 is SGHRS and CDR2 is YFSETQ. V lost 0 bases, J lost 3 bases, and 12 bases lay in between. The CDR3 spans 15 residues. CDR3: CASSLGPSGDTEAFF. CDR3 DNA sequence: TGCGCCAGCAGCTTGGGTCCGTCCGGGGACACTGAAGCTTTCTTT.

This clone came up once. This rearrangement joins TRBV19 to TRBJ2-7; 13 nucleotides line up with TRBD2. With V trimmed by 5 bases and J by 3 bases, 4 bases remained unmatched. Germline V CDR1 and CDR2: LNHDA, SQIVND (reference sequence). This CDR3 is built from 15 residues. CDR3 nucleotides: TGTGCCAGTAGTCCCCGGACTAGCGGGGGCTACGAGCAGTACTTC. Residues: CASSPRTSGGYEQYF.

Only a few counts were recorded for this clone. The chain is built from TRBV19 and TRBJ2-7; TRBD1 matches at 10 bases. The CDR3 totals 15 residues. Trimming at V came to 6 bases and at J to 3 bases, leaving 8 bases not matched to a gene. The germline V gene encodes CDR1 LNHDA and CDR2 SQIVND (reference sequence). The DNA of the CDR3 is TGTGCCAGTAGCCTCCTATGGGACAGGGGCTACGAGCAGTACTTC. It encodes CASSLLWDRGYEQYF.

The chain is built from TRBV5-6 and TRBJ2-1; no clear D gene. CDR3 length: 13 amino acids. CDR1 is SGHDT and CDR2 is YYEEEE in the germline V gene. Trimming cost V 2 bases and J 8 bases, with 11 bases left between them. CDR3 sequence: CASSFLGVDEQFF. DNA of the CDR3: TGTGCCAGCAGCTTCCTGGGCGTAGATGAGCAGTTCTTC.

This clone has a single count. The chain recombines TRBV7-6 with TRBJ2-2; TRBD2 matches at 8 bases. The V gene end was trimmed by 1 base and the J gene end by 2 bases; junction bases not matched to a gene: 12. The CDR3 is 19 amino acids. Per germline, CDR1 SGHVS and CDR2 FNYEAQ. CDR3 residues: CASSLGREKRETNTGELFF. The CDR3 DNA reads as TGTGCCAGCAGCTTAGGAAGGGAAAAGCGGGAGACCAACACCGGGGAGCTGTTTTTT.

This clone came up a few times. V usage is TRBV5-4 and J usage is TRBJ1-1; D ambiguous. Trimming left V 4 bases short and J 1 base short, with 11 bases between. The CDR3 sequence is 14 residues long. CDR1 SGHNT and CDR2 YYREEE come from the germline V gene (reference sequence). In DNA form, the CDR3 reads TGTGCCAGCAGCCGGGTGGAAGGGAACACTGAAGCTTTCTTT. Translated: CASSRVEGNTEAFF.

V gene TRBV5-1 combines with J gene TRBJ1-2, with 9 bases that match TRBD1. Germline-derived CDR1 and CDR2 are SGHRS and YFSETQ. The CDR3 sequence is 16 residues long. J was trimmed by 0 bases and V by 4 bases; bases with no gene match: 7. Here the CDR3 reads CASSRGQGRANYGYTF. The CDR3 DNA sequence: TGCGCCAGCAGCCGGGGACAGGGTAGAGCTAACTATGGCTACACCTTC.

For the CDR3, the DNA is TGTGCCACCTCCCTCGTGGGGGGGGCCACCGAGCAGTACTTC. Protein: CATSLVGGATEQYF. The chain combines TRBV2 with TRBJ2-7; tentatively, D is TRBD2 (7 bases). Germline V lookup: CDR1 SNHLY, CDR2 FYNNEI. The CDR3 has 14 amino acids. Trimming left V 10 bases short and J 6 bases short, with 22 bases between.

The rearrangement links TRBV7-8 to TRBJ2-7; D unclear. The CDR3 loop spans 15 amino acids. V dropped 1 base and J dropped 2 bases, with 12 bases sitting between them. Germline CDR1 reads SGHVS; CDR2 reads FQNEAQ. CDR3 DNA: TGTGCCAGCAGCTTAGATTGGGCCGCCGCCTACGAGCAGTACTTC. This translates into CASSLDWAAAYEQYF. The entire variable domain, with the rest obtained from reference TRBV7-8 and TRBJ2-7, is as follows: GAGVSQSPRYKVAKRGQDVALRCDPISGHVSLFWYQQALGQGPEFLTYFQNEAQLDKSGLPSDRFFAERPEGSVSTLKIQRTQQEDSAVYLCASSLDWAAAYEQYFGPGTRLTVT.

The V call is TRBV2, the J call TRBJ1-5; 10 bases are shared with TRBD1. The trim removed 6 bases at V and 6 bases at J, leaving 5 bases unmatched. The CDR3 spans 14 residues. Germline values: CDR1 SNHLY, CDR2 FYNNEI. The CDR3 bases are TGTGCCAGCAGGGGGACAGGGGATAGTCAGCCCCAGCATTTT. It translates to CASRGTGDSQPQHF.

This clone was recorded a few times. The V call is TRBV5-1, the J call TRBJ1-1, with D possibly TRBD1 on 6 matching bases. The germline CDR1 and CDR2 sequences are SGHRS and YFSETQ. The V gene lost 5 bases and the J gene lost 6 bases, with 11 bases spanning the gap. The CDR3 consists of 12 residues. The DNA for the CDR3 is TGCGCCAGCAGGAACAGGGTCCCTGAAGCTTTCTTT. This sequence encodes CASRNRVPEAFF.

This chain's CDR3 is CASSVQATGGQTGELFF. The CDR3 DNA reads as TGTGCCAGCAGCGTCCAAGCGACAGGGGGCCAGACCGGGGAGCTGTTTTTT. V usage is TRBV9 and J usage is TRBJ2-2; 10 bases agree with TRBD1. The CDR3 covers 17 residues. The germline CDR1 and CDR2 sequences are SGDLS and YYNGEE. V shed 2 bases and J 5 bases; nucleotides not matched to a gene: 9.

V usage is TRBV6-1 and J usage is TRBJ2-3; possible D gene TRBD1, 6 bases. The CDR3 contains 12 residues. Trimming took off 10 bases at V and 4 bases at J, with 12 bases between the two ends. Germline V gene data show CDR1 as MNHNS and CDR2 as SASEGT. The CDR3 nucleotides are TGTGCCACTACAGGGTCCCCAGATACGCAGTATTTT. It specifies CATTGSPDTQYF.

The chain has TRBV28 and TRBJ2-7; possibly TRBD2 for D (5 bases). Germline loops: CDR1 MDHEN, CDR2 SYDVKM. V dropped 11 bases and J dropped 3 bases, with 14 bases sitting between them. The CDR3 is made up of 12 amino acids. The chain's CDR3 is CAPRRIGYEQYF. The DNA of the CDR3 is TGTGCCCCGAGGAGGATAGGCTACGAGCAGTACTTC.

The V and J genes are TRBV9 and TRBJ2-3; 12 bases are shared with TRBD2. This CDR3 has 16 residues. Germline V lookup: CDR1 SGDLS, CDR2 YYNGEE. J was trimmed by 2 bases and V by 4 bases; bases with no gene match: 5. CDR3 bases: TGTGCCAGCAGCACCCGGACTAGCGGGAACACAGATACGCAGTATTTT. This translates into CASSTRTSGNTDTQYF. The entire variable domain, with the rest obtained from reference TRBV9 and TRBJ2-3, is as follows: DSGVTQTPKHLITATGQRVTLRCSPRSGDLSVYWYQQSLDQGLQFLIQYYNGEERAKGNILERFSAQQFPDLHSELNLSSLELGDSALYFCASSTRTSGNTDTQYFGPGTRLTVL.

The J gene is TRBJ2-2, the V gene TRBV10-2; TRBD1 aligns across 11 bases. Losses at the gene ends were 7 bases for V and 4 bases for J; bases not matched to a gene: 5. The length of the CDR3 is 15 residues. Germline loops: CDR1 WSHSY, CDR2 SAAADI. CDR3 coding DNA: TGCGCCAGCACAAGGGACAGGGGGATCACCGGGGAGCTGTTTTTT. As protein: CASTRDRGITGELFF.

V and J are TRBV5-4 and TRBJ1-2, with D unclear. The germline V and J ends were trimmed by 7 bases and 1 base, with 17 bases remaining between them. The CDR3 spans 15 residues. The V gene's germline CDR1 is SGHNT and CDR2 YYREEE (reference sequence). Written as DNA, the CDR3 is TGTGCCAGCGGCAGACCGGGGAGGTTTAACTATGGCTACACCTTC. This encodes CASGRPGRFNYGYTF.

In this sample, this clone turned up once. CDR3 sequence: CASSLQGSNQPQHF. CDR3 in DNA: TGTGCCAGCAGTCTTCAGGGGAGCAATCAGCCCCAGCATTTT. The rearrangement joins TRBV27 to TRBJ1-5; TRBD1 might be the D (6 bases). The V gene lost 5 bases and the J gene lost 1 base, with 9 bases spanning the gap. The germline gives CDR1 MNHEY, CDR2 SMNVEV (reference sequence). This CDR3 region has 14 residues.

Here the CDR3 reads CASSVLPLDRHRVYEQYF. DNA for the CDR3: TGTGCCAGCAGCGTTCTCCCCCTCGACAGGCACAGGGTCTACGAGCAGTACTTC. V and J are TRBV9 and TRBJ2-7; TRBD1 is a possible D gene (6 bases). The V end lost 2 bases, the J end lost 3 bases, and 24 bases lay between the germline ends. The CDR3 spans 18 residues. CDR1 and CDR2 from the germline V gene are SGDLS and YYNGEE.

A note on this clone: The junction does not match germline at one end; this may be a read error. The V call is TRBV15, the J call TRBJ1-2; unclear D gene. The CDR3 is 16 amino acids. Germline loops: CDR1 LNHNV, CDR2 YYDKDF (reference sequence). In DNA, the CDR3 is TGTGCCACCAGCAGAGTCGTTGTAGGCTTCTCAGAGGGCTACCCCTTC. This codes for CATSRVVVGFSEGYPF.

This chain links TRBV19 with TRBJ2-2, with a weak D call TRBD2 (5 bases). CDR1 and CDR2 (germline): LNHDA, SQIVND (reference sequence). The CDR3 spans 15 residues. The V and J ends lost 8 bases and 1 base respectively, with 14 bases between them. CDR3: CASCRRARNTGELFF. The CDR3 nucleotides read TGTGCCAGTTGCCGGCGGGCCAGGAACACCGGGGAGCTGTTTTTT.

To note about this clone: This CDR3 is also generated by other DNA sequences in the sample. The CDR3 protein is CASSYSRTGGGYGYTF. CDR3 coding DNA: TGTGCCAGCAGTTACTCTCGGACAGGGGGCGGCTATGGCTACACCTTC. The J gene is TRBJ1-2, the V gene TRBV6-5; the match to TRBD1 covers 11 bases. This CDR3 contains 16 residues. J lost 4 bases, V lost 0 bases, and 4 bases had no gene match. Germline CDR1 MNHEY, CDR2 SVGAGI.

The chain recombines TRBV28 with TRBJ2-7; D not certain. Germline lookup yields CDR1 MDHEN and CDR2 SYDVKM. The V and J ends lost 3 bases and 2 bases respectively, with 17 bases between them. The CDR3 has 16 amino acids. The chain's CDR3 is CASSLDRVRNTYEQYF. DNA of the CDR3: TGTGCCAGCAGTTTGGATCGTGTGCGGAATACCTACGAGCAGTACTTC.

This chain joins TRBV5-1 and TRBJ2-2; a weak D match, TRBD2 (5 bases). This CDR3 has 15 amino acids. The V gene lost 6 bases and the J gene lost 0 bases, with 12 bases spanning the gap. From germline, CDR1 is SGHRS and CDR2 YFSETQ. For the CDR3, the DNA is TGCGCCAGCACCGGGAATATCGCGAACACCGGGGAGCTGTTTTTT. Amino acid sequence: CASTGNIANTGELFF.

CDR3 nucleotides: TGTGCCAGCAGCCAATTCTGGCAGGGTTTGGACGAGCAGTACTTC. It translates to CASSQFWQGLDEQYF. This rearrangement joins TRBV14 to TRBJ2-7; TRBD1 might be the D (5 bases). The CDR3 runs 15 residues. With 2 bases removed from V and 5 bases from J, the gap between germline ends came to 16 bases. Germline-derived CDR1 and CDR2 are SGHDN and FVKESK.

The chain's CDR3 is CASSSGQPDTQYF. As DNA, the CDR3 is TGCGCCAGCAGCTCGGGACAGCCGGATACGCAGTATTTT. The rearrangement links TRBV5-1 to TRBJ2-3; TRBD1 matches 7 bases. Germline CDR1 and CDR2: SGHRS and YFSETQ. The V segment lost 3 bases and the J segment 6 bases; nucleotides outside the gene matches: 4. This CDR3 has 13 residues. The entire variable domain, with the rest obtained from reference TRBV5-1 and TRBJ2-3, is as follows: KAGVTQTPRYLIKTRGQQVTLSCSPISGHRSVSWYQQTPGQGLQFLFEYFSETQRNKGNFPGRFSGRQFSNSRSEMNVSTLELGDSALYLCASSSGQPDTQYFGPGTRLTVL.